One sample yielded the 25 T cell receptor beta chains listed below, sequenced in a study of blood T cells in healthy people across ages. Combining a sample-barcoded 5' primer with a J-beta primer mix, a second PCR ran for roughly 7 to 11 cycles. TCRdb re-called the 5' RACE reads through MiXCR, storing one row per CDR3 protein. The data show some 1.1 million distinct CDR3 sequences, 35% to 40% seen once. The sample was blood. The receptors here all came from a man between 18 and 35 years old in good health.

The CDR3 protein is CSARSPNRGNTEAFF. Here the CDR3 DNA reads TGCAGTGCTAGAAGTCCGAACAGAGGAAACACTGAAGCTTTCTTT. V is TRBV20-1 and J is TRBJ1-1; D unresolved. Germline loops: CDR1 DFQATT, CDR2 SNEGSKA (reference sequence). The CDR3 has 15 amino acids. Trimming left V 2 bases short and J 2 bases short, with 15 bases between.

The J gene is TRBJ1-6, the V gene TRBV4-3, with D uncertain. Germline CDR1 is LGHNA and CDR2 is YSLEER. V lost 0 bases and J 5 bases, leaving 5 bases between the germline ends. The CDR3 length is 14 residues. The CDR3 nucleotides read TGCGCCAGCAGCCAAGACTGGGATAATTCACCCCTCCACTTT. Protein sequence: CASSQDWDNSPLHF.

V is TRBV9 and J is TRBJ1-6; a possible D gene is TRBD1 (6 bases). Per germline, CDR1 SGDLS and CDR2 YYNGEE. The length of the CDR3 is 14 residues. Trimming left V 1 base short and J 9 bases short, with 11 bases between. CDR3 in amino acids: CASSVHRDSSPLHF. The DNA for the CDR3 is TGTGCCAGCAGCGTACACAGGGACTCTTCACCCCTCCACTTT.

The chain has TRBV20-1 and TRBJ2-4; 9 nucleotides align to TRBD1. The tail of the sequence fits TRBJ2-5 better, so the J call may be wrong. Germline V lookup: CDR1 DFQATT, CDR2 SNEGSKA (reference sequence). The CDR3 is 13 residues long. CDR3 sequence reads: CSASNRGLETQYF. CDR3 in DNA: TGCAGTGCTTCCAACAGGGGGCTGGAGACCCAGTACTTC.

The J gene is TRBJ1-2, the V gene TRBV19; tentatively, D is TRBD1 (6 bases). Germline assignment: CDR1 LNHDA and CDR2 SQIVND (reference sequence). CDR3 length: 15 amino acids. The V end was cut by 3 bases, the J end by 8 bases, with 19 bases between. The CDR3 loop is CASSINSGAGGGYTF. The CDR3 DNA sequence: TGTGCCAGTAGTATTAACTCGGGGGCAGGAGGCGGCTACACCTTC.

The J gene is TRBJ2-3, the V gene TRBV27; 10 nucleotides match TRBD2. This CDR3 contains 16 residues. V trimming: 4 bases; J trimming: 1 base; junction bases outside the gene matches: 5. Germline V CDR1 and CDR2: MNHEY, SMNVEV (reference sequence). This chain's CDR3 is CASSSLSGGRTDTQYF. DNA for the CDR3: TGTGCCAGCAGTTCCCTTAGCGGGGGGCGCACAGATACGCAGTATTTT.

This chain joins TRBV6-4 and TRBJ1-2; 7 bases agree with TRBD1. Germline V CDR1 and CDR2: MRHNA, SNTAGT. The junction had 14 bases not matched to a gene; V was cut back by 3 bases and J by 7 bases. This CDR3 comprises 16 residues. CDR3 sequence reads: CASSEFPGTARSGYTF. CDR3 in DNA: TGTGCCAGCAGTGAATTTCCCGGGACAGCGAGATCTGGCTACACCTTC.

This clonotype was observed a handful of times. The genes are TRBV2 and TRBJ1-2; weak D call: TRBD1 (6 bases). The germline V and J ends were trimmed by 6 bases and 4 bases, with 15 bases remaining between them. CDR3 length: 14 residues. The germline gives CDR1 SNHLY, CDR2 FYNNEI. CDR3 protein: CASRGQTRSYGYTF. DNA for the CDR3: TGTGCCAGCAGAGGACAGACCCGAAGCTATGGCTACACCTTC. The full variable domain, completed using reference TRBV2 and TRBJ1-2, is EPEVTQTPSHQVTQMGQEVILRCVPISNHLYFYWYRQILGQKVEFLVSFYNNEISEKSEIFDDQFSVERPDGSNFTLKIRSTKLEDSAMYFCASRGQTRSYGYTFGSGTRLTVV.

This clonotype was seen more than once but under ten times. The chain couples TRBV2 to TRBJ2-7; 9 bases match TRBD2. The end of the DNA is better explained by TRBJ2-5, so the J call may be wrong. CDR1 and CDR2 (germline): SNHLY, FYNNEI. The CDR3 is 14 amino acids. This CDR3 is CASRIAGVPETQYF. CDR3 coding DNA: TGTGCCAGCAGGATAGCGGGGGTCCCGGAGACCCAGTACTTC.

This clonotype was seen once. One end of the junction does not line up with germline, which may come from a read error. The chain recombines TRBV3-1 with TRBJ2-1, with TRBD2 matching 16 bases. This CDR3 contains 19 residues. The germline gives CDR1 LGHDT, CDR2 YNNKEL (reference sequence). The CDR3 loop is CASSRRGTSGGASYNGQFF. DNA of the CDR3: TGTGCCAGCAGCCGTCGCGGGACTAGCGGGGGGGCCTCCTACAATGGGCAGTTCTTC.

This chain connects TRBV2 to TRBJ2-6; D assignment may be TRBD1 or TRBD2 (5 bases each). Trimming pared 6 bases from V and 2 bases from J, leaving 20 bases between. The CDR3 loop spans 18 amino acids. The germline V gene encodes CDR1 SNHLY and CDR2 FYNNEI. This CDR3 is CASRENQGPLAGANVLTF. CDR3 bases: TGTGCCAGCAGAGAAAACCAGGGTCCACTAGCTGGGGCCAACGTCCTGACTTTC.

This clonotype was detected only a few times. The gene calls are TRBV5-5 and TRBJ1-1, with TRBD1 as a possible D gene (6 bases). Germline values: CDR1 SGHKS, CDR2 YYEKEE (reference sequence). V was trimmed by 0 bases and J by 1 base, leaving 10 bases between them. CDR3 length: 15 residues. In DNA form, the CDR3 reads TGTGCCAGCAGCTTGGCGGGACACCCGAACACTGAAGCTTTCTTT. Amino acid sequence: CASSLAGHPNTEAFF.

The V call is TRBV27, the J call TRBJ2-2; TRBD1 matches 9 bases. The CDR3 runs 17 residues. The germline V gene encodes CDR1 MNHEY and CDR2 SMNVEV (reference sequence). The trim removed 4 bases at V and 3 bases at J, leaving 9 bases unmatched. In DNA form, the CDR3 reads TGTGCCAGCAGTTCCCTCTCCACAGGGGGCCACACCGGGGAGCTGTTTTTT. It encodes CASSSLSTGGHTGELFF.

This clonotype was seen a handful of times. It is unclear where the CDR3 begins or ends on the DNA, so no DNA is shown, and the CDR3 is as TCRdb lists it. This chain joins TRBV21-1 and TRBJ1-4; the table names TRBD1, a call not compared with the DNA. TRBV21-1 is a recognized pseudogene. The CDR3 has 18 amino acids, counting both end residues. CDR3 loop: CASSKVGTGAAPNEKLFF.

CDR3 residues: CASSVDRAKTETQYF. The CDR3 DNA sequence: TGTGCCAGCAGCGTGGACAGGGCAAAAACGGAGACCCAGTACTTC. The gene calls are TRBV5-8 and TRBJ2-5; 8 bases fit TRBD1. This CDR3 spans 15 amino acids. With 4 bases clipped from V and 5 bases from J, the junction kept 10 bases outside the gene matches. The germline gives CDR1 SGHTS, CDR2 YDEGEE. The full variable domain, completed using reference TRBV5-8 and TRBJ2-5, is EAGVTQSPTHLIKTRGQQATLRCSPISGHTSVYWYQQALGLGLQFLLWYDEGEERNRGNFPPRFSGRQFPNYSSELNVNALELEDSALYLCASSVDRAKTETQYFGPGTRLLVL.

The chain combines TRBV27 with TRBJ2-3; no firm D call. The germline gives CDR1 MNHEY, CDR2 SMNVEV (reference sequence). The V end lost 6 bases, the J end lost 0 bases, and 13 bases lay between the germline ends. The CDR3 is 15 residues long. The CDR3 reads CASSRLITSTDTQYF. For the CDR3, the DNA is TGTGCCAGCAGCCGCCTTATCACTAGCACAGATACGCAGTATTTT.

The chain employs TRBV12-5 and TRBJ1-1; 11 positions agree with TRBD1. Germline values: CDR1 LGHNT, CDR2 FRNRAP. Trimming removed 3 bases from V and 6 bases from J; junction bases left unmatched: 3. CDR3 length equals 14 residues. The CDR3 protein is CASGLTGQGAEAFF. Here the CDR3 DNA reads TGTGCTAGTGGTTTAACGGGACAGGGGGCTGAAGCTTTCTTT.

This clonotype was detected only a few times. The rearrangement links TRBV6-2 or TRBV6-3 to TRBJ1-2; perhaps TRBD1 as D (5 bases). V lost 0 bases, J lost 6 bases, and 11 bases lay in between. Germline-derived CDR1 and CDR2 are MNHEY and SVGEGT. CDR3 length: 14 amino acids. The CDR3 DNA sequence: TGTGCCAGCAGTTACTCGACGGGGGAGGATGGCTACACCTTC. Translating it yields CASSYSTGEDGYTF.

V is TRBV14 and J is TRBJ1-4; tentatively, D is TRBD1 (5 bases). Germline CDR1 reads SGHDN; CDR2 reads FVKESK. V was pared by 1 base and J by 5 bases, with 17 bases between. The CDR3 runs to 17 residues. In DNA, the CDR3 is TGTGCCAGCAGCCAAGGTGTTCGGGGACCAAGGAATGAAAAACTGTTTTTT. Residues: CASSQGVRGPRNEKLFF. The entire variable domain, with the rest obtained from reference TRBV14 and TRBJ1-4, is as follows: EAGVTQFPSHSVIEKGQTVTLRCDPISGHDNLYWYRRVMGKEIKFLLHFVKESKQDESGMPNNRFLAERTGGTYSTLKVQPAELEDSGVYFCASSQGVRGPRNEKLFFGSGTQLSVL.

Of note for this clonotype: Just one base apart from a much larger clone, this may be a read error. V and J are TRBV6-2 or TRBV6-3 and TRBJ1-2; a possible D gene is TRBD1 (5 bases). CDR3 length: 13 amino acids. V was pared by 6 bases and J by 2 bases, with 10 bases between. The germline V gene encodes CDR1 MNHEY and CDR2 SVGEGT. The CDR3 reads CASRARANYGYTF. The CDR3 region has the DNA TGTGCCAGCAGGGCCAGGGCCAACTATGGCTACACCTTC.

V is TRBV29-1 and J is TRBJ1-1, with unresolved D. The V end was cut by 6 bases, the J end by 8 bases, with 13 bases between. Germline lookup yields CDR1 SQVTM and CDR2 ANQGSEA. This CDR3 comprises 11 residues. The CDR3 sequence is CSVVTGFEAFF. The DNA of the CDR3 is TGCAGCGTGGTAACCGGGTTCGAAGCTTTCTTT.

Details on this clonotype: The junction differs from germline at one of its ends, possibly a read error. J is TRBJ1-1 and V is TRBV4-1, with D hard to call. Germline CDR1 reads MGHRA; CDR2 reads YSYEKL. The CDR3 is made up of 14 amino acids. Here the CDR3 DNA reads TGCACCAGCAGCCAAGGGAAGGGGAACACTGAAGCTTTCTTT. Translating it yields CTSSQGKGNTEAFF.

This sequence joins TRBV2 and TRBJ1-1, with TRBD1 identical over 11 bases. Trimming at V came to 6 bases and at J to 1 base, leaving 7 bases not matched to a gene. The CDR3 length is 16 residues. Germline V CDR1 and CDR2: SNHLY, FYNNEI. The CDR3 reads CASRVGTGGENTEAFF. CDR3 DNA: TGTGCCAGCAGGGTTGGGACAGGGGGAGAGAACACTGAAGCTTTCTTT.

This chain connects TRBV29-1 to TRBJ2-7; D not certain. Germline CDR1 SQVTM, CDR2 ANQGSEA. The V and J ends lost 6 bases and 1 base respectively, with 13 bases between them. This CDR3 comprises 13 residues. The DNA for the CDR3 is TGCAGCGTGGTAGGTCAGAAATCCTACGAGCAGTACTTC. This translates into CSVVGQKSYEQYF.

This rearrangement joins TRBV7-2 to TRBJ1-5, with TRBD1 as a possible D gene (5 bases). The CDR3 length is 16 residues. Germline V CDR1 and CDR2: SGHTA, FQGNSA. Trimming removed 4 bases at V and 6 bases at J, with 19 bases between. The CDR3 spells CASSSSGGGFGQPQHF. The CDR3 nucleotides are TGTGCCAGCAGCTCTAGCGGTGGGGGATTCGGTCAGCCCCAGCATTTT.